The present T cell receptor (beta chain) was sequenced within a study of T-cell memory formation after mild COVID-19. Germline assignment: CDR1 MGHRA and CDR2 YSYEKL. V lost 4 bases, J lost 3 bases, and 13 bases lay in between. The CDR3 covers 15 residues. Of note for this clonotype: The antigen remains undetermined.

5'RACE primed from the constant segment yielded TCR alpha and TCR beta cDNA libraries bearing sample barcodes and UMIs. TCRdb recomputed calls from the 5' RACE reads with MiXCR, one row per CDR3 protein. The table includes 400,000 or so distinct CDR3 sequences, around 19% detected once. The study, taken as a whole, reports: Second-wave clones with a day 37 peak had unconfirmed SARS-CoV-2 specificity.

Sequencing was carried out using PBMCs or a T cell subset sorted from them (not recorded which). This chain uses TRBV4-1 with TRBJ1-5; no firm D call. The sequence was collected from an adult woman who had mild COVID-19 (a few samples of this study predate the infection). Cell type and time point are not known. The CDR3: CASSPGWGINQPQHF. CDR3 bases: TGCGCCAGCAGCCCGGGTTGGGGAATCAATCAGCCCCAGCATTTT.